The source of this T cell receptor (beta chain) is a study of response to subunit inactivated influenza vaccine. Trimming stripped 3 bases from V and 2 bases from J, with 20 bases between. Germline-derived CDR1 and CDR2 are SNHLY and FYNNEI. The CDR3 totals 17 residues. TCRdb passed the RT-PCR reads through MiXCR, listing each CDR3 protein once. The table includes some 600,000 distinct CDR3 sequences, about 14% detected once. This specimen consisted of PBMCs from blood, obtained around 14 days before vaccination. The TCR sequence derives from a man in his fifties who received an inactivated influenza vaccine. The V and J genes are TRBV2 and TRBJ2-7, with D maybe TRBD1 (8 bases). DNA for the CDR3: TGTGCCAGCAGTGAGGGGACAGGCCTAGCGGCGACCTACGAGCAGTACTTC. Translation gives CASSEGTGLAATYEQYF.